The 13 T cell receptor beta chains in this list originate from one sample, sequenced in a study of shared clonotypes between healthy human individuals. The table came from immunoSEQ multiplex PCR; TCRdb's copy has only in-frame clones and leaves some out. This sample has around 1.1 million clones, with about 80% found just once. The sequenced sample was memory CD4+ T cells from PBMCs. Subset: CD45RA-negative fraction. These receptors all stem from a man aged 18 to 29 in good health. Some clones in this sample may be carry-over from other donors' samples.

The DNA for the CDR3 is TGTGCCAGCAGCTTAGCTGTTAATCAGCCCCAGCATTTT. Translated: CASSLAVNQPQHF. The J gene is TRBJ1-5, the V gene TRBV7-8, with D unclear. This CDR3 region has 13 residues. The germline CDR1 and CDR2 sequences are SGHVS and FQNEAQ. Trimming left V 0 bases short and J 4 bases short, with 4 bases between.

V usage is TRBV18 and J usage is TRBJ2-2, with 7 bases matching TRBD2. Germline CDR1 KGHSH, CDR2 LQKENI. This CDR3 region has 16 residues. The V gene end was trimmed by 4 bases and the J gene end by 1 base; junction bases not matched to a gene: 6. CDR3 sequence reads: CASSQFSGGNTGELFF. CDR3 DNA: TGTGCCAGCTCACAGTTTTCGGGAGGGAACACCGGGGAGCTGTTTTTT. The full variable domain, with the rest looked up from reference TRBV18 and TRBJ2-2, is NAGVMQNPRHLVRRRGQEARLRCSPMKGHSHVYWYRQLPEEGLKFMVYLQKENIIDESGMPKERFSAEFPKEGPSILRIQQVVRGDSAAYFCASSQFSGGNTGELFFGEGSRLTVL.

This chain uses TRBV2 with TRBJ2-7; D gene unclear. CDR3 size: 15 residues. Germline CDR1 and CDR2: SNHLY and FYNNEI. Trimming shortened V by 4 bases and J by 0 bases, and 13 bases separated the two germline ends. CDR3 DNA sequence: TGTGCCAGCAGTGTGTTCCAGGCGATCTCCTACGAGCAGTACTTC. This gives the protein CASSVFQAISYEQYF.

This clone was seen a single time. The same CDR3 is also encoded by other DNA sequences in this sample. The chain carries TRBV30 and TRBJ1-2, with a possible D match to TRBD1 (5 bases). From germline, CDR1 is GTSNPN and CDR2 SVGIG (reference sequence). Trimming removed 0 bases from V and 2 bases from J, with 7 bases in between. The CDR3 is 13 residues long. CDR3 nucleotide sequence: TGTGCCTGGAGTGTCCGGGACAACTATGGCTACACCTTC. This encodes CAWSVRDNYGYTF.

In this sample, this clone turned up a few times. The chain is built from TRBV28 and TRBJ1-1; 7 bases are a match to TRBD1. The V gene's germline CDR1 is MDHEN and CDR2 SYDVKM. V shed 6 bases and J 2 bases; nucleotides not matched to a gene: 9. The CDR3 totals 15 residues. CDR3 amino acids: CASSFIGTDNTEAFF. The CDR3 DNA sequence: TGTGCCAGCAGCTTTATTGGGACAGATAACACTGAAGCTTTCTTT.

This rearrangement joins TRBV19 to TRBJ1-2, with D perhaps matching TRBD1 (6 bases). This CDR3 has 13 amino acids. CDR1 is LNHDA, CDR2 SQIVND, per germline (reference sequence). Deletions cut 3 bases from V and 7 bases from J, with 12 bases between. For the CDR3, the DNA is TGTGCCAGTAGTATGCAGGGGCCGGCTGGCTACACCTTC. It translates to CASSMQGPAGYTF.

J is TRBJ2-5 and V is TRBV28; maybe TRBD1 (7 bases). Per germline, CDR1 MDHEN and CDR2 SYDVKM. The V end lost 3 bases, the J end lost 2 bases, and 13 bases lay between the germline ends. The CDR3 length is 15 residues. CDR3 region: CASSFGPGGQETQYF. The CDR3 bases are TGTGCCAGCAGTTTTGGTCCAGGGGGGCAAGAGACCCAGTACTTC.

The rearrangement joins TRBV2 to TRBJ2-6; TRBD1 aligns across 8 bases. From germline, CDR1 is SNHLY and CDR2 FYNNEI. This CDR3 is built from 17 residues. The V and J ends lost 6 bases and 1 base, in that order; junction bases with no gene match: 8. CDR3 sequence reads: CASSTQGVRSGANVLTF. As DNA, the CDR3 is TGTGCCAGCAGCACACAGGGGGTACGGTCTGGGGCCAACGTCCTGACTTTC.

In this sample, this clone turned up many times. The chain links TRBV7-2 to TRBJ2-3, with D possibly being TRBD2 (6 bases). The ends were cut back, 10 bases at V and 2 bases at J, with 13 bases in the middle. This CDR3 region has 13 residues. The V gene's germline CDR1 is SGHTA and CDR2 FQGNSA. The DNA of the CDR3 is TGTGCCACGGGGACTCGAGACACAGATACGCAGTATTTT. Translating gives CATGTRDTDTQYF.

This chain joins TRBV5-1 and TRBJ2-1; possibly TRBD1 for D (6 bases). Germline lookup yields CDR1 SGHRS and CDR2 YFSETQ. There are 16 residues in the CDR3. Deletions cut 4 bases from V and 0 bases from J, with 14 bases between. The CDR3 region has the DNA TGCGCCAGCAGCCAGGGACAAACCTACTCCTACAATGAGCAGTTCTTC. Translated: CASSQGQTYSYNEQFF.

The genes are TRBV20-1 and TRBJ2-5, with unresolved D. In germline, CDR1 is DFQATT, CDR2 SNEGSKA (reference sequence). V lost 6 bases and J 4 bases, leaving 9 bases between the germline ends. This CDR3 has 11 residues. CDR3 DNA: TGCAGTGCCTGTGGGTCAGAGACCCAGTACTTC. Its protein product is CSACGSETQYF.

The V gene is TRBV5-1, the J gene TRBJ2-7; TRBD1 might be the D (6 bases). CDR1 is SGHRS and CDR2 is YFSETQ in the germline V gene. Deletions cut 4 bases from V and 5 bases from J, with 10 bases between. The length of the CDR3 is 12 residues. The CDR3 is CASSPTGHEQYF. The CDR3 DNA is TGCGCCAGCAGCCCGACAGGACACGAGCAGTACTTC.

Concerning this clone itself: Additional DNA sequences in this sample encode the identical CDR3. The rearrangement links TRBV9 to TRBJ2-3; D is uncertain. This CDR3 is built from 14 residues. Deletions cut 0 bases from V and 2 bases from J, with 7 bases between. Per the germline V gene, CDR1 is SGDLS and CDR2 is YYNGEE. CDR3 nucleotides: TGTGCCAGCAGCGTAGGATTAACCACAGATACGCAGTATTTT. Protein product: CASSVGLTTDTQYF.